Listed below are T cell receptor beta chains from one sample, sequenced in a study of blood T cell repertoires in COVID-19. Produced via immunoSEQ multiplex PCR; TCRdb's table is partial and in-frame only. The sample has 250,000 to 400,000 clones; roughly 90% are singletons. The sequenced material came from peripheral blood. The receptors stem from a woman aged 30 to 39 with COVID-19, enrolled during active disease. Both conserved end residues are part of each CDR3. The D gene is left open where the match is weak. Expanded clones get a size class; other rows say once, few or many, or leave the size out.

D gene | J gene | V gene | clone size | CDR3 protein | CDR3 DNA
. | TRBJ2-2 | TRBV30 | . | CAWSVTSTGELFF | TGTGCCTGGAGTGTAACGAGTACGGGGGAGCTGTTTTTT
TRBD2 | TRBJ2-1 | TRBV29-1 | . | CSVASGTSGSYEQFF | TGCAGCGTTGCCTCAGGGACTAGCGGGAGCTATGAGCAGTTCTTC
. | TRBJ1-1 | TRBV30 | . | CAWSVRTLSEAFF | TGTGCCTGGAGTGTGAGGACTCTCTCAGAAGCTTTCTTT
TRBD2 | TRBJ2-3 | TRBV5-1 | . | CASSLDGGSADTQYF | TGCGCCAGCAGCTTGGATGGCGGGAGTGCAGATACGCAGTATTTT
TRBD2 | TRBJ2-3 | TRBV6-1 | . | CASSDYSGRAGDTQYF | TGTGCCAGCAGTGATTACAGCGGGAGGGCGGGAGATACGCAGTATTTT
. | TRBJ1-1 | TRBV4-1 | . | CASSQASGAMNTEAFF | TGCGCCAGCAGCCAAGCTAGCGGGGCCATGAACACTGAAGCTTTCTTT
TRBD1 | TRBJ2-2 | TRBV7-2 | . | CASSPRRGFGTGELFF | TGTGCCAGCAGCCCTCGCAGGGGGTTTGGCACCGGGGAGCTGTTTTTT
TRBD1 | TRBJ1-6 | TRBV6-6 | . | CASSRQGLVLNSPLHF | TGTGCCAGCAGTCGACAGGGGTTGGTTCTTAATTCACCCCTCCACTTT
TRBD1 | TRBJ2-7 | TRBV11-2 | . | CASSPRQGYEQYF | TGTGCCAGCAGCCCGCGACAGGGTTACGAGCAGTACTTC
. | TRBJ1-1 | TRBV30 | . | CAWMRQGNTEAFF | TGTGCCTGGATGAGGCAGGGCAACACTGAAGCTTTCTTT
TRBD1 | TRBJ2-7 | TRBV7-9 | . | CASSLSGGLNEQYF | TGTGCCAGCAGCTTATCAGGGGGCTTAAACGAGCAGTACTTC
TRBD1 | TRBJ1-3 | TRBV30 | few | CAWSARQGFVTRSGNTIYF | TGTGCCTGGAGCGCCCGACAGGGGTTCGTAACCCGCTCTGGAAACACCATATATTTT
. | TRBJ1-6 | TRBV3-1/TRBV3-2 | . | CASSQMGGSPLHF | TGTGCCAGCAGCCAAATGGGGGGTTCACCCCTCCACTTT
TRBD2 | TRBJ2-3 | TRBV29-1 | . | CSVGASGSDTQYF | TGCAGCGTTGGGGCTAGCGGGAGTGATACGCAGTATTTT
. | TRBJ2-7 | TRBV11-2 | . | CASSAIRGWPYEQYF | TGTGCCAGCAGCGCCATCAGGGGATGGCCCTACGAGCAGTACTTC
. | TRBJ1-2 | TRBV12-3/TRBV12-4 | . | CASSPTGFYGYTF | TGTGCCAGCAGTCCTACAGGGTTCTATGGCTACACCTTC
. | TRBJ1-1 | TRBV10-3 | . | CAISESGRGDTEAFF | TGTGCCATCAGTGAGTCGGGCAGGGGTGACACTGAAGCTTTCTTT
. | TRBJ2-5 | TRBV20-1 | . | CSASLRGPRGETQYF | TGCAGTGCTAGTTTACGGGGTCCGCGCGGAGAGACCCAGTACTTC
. | TRBJ1-2 | TRBV19 | . | CASSIGPESGYTF | TGTGCCAGTAGTATAGGGCCAGAATCCGGCTACACCTTC
. | TRBJ2-1 | TRBV19 | . | CASSIDLEQFF | TGTGCCAGTAGTATAGACCTAGAGCAGTTCTTC
. | TRBJ1-2 | TRBV7-2 | . | CASSLGRMGGAGGYTF | TGTGCCAGCAGCTTAGGACGCATGGGAGGGGCGGGAGGCTACACCTTC
TRBD1 | TRBJ2-1 | TRBV7-9 | . | CASSLAAGGPYNEQFF | TGTGCCAGCAGCTTAGCGGCAGGGGGTCCCTACAATGAGCAGTTCTTC
TRBD1 | TRBJ1-2 | TRBV27 | . | CASSSWTGNYGYTF | TGTGCCAGCAGTTCCTGGACAGGGAACTATGGCTACACCTTC
TRBD1 | TRBJ1-6 | TRBV7-9 | . | CASSSAGQGYSPLHF | TGTGCCAGCAGCTCTGCGGGACAGGGTTATTCACCCCTCCACTTT
TRBD1 | TRBJ1-5 | TRBV19 | . | CASSIWGQGGQPQHF | TGTGCCAGTAGTATTTGGGGACAGGGCGGTCAGCCCCAGCATTTT
. | TRBJ1-1 | TRBV30 | . | CAWTSENTEAFF | TGTGCCTGGACCTCAGAGAACACTGAAGCTTTCTTT
TRBD1 | TRBJ1-2 | TRBV5-6 | . | CASSWDRGDGYTF | TGTGCCAGCAGCTGGGACAGGGGGGATGGCTACACCTTC
. | TRBJ2-7 | TRBV19 | . | CASKEGAGVYEQYF | TGTGCCAGTAAGGAGGGGGCAGGGGTCTACGAGCAGTACTTC
TRBD1 | TRBJ2-5 | TRBV19 | . | CASSHGTGAETQYF | TGTGCCAGTAGTCATGGGACAGGGGCAGAGACCCAGTACTTC
. | TRBJ2-1 | TRBV18 | . | CASSSSGLAHNEQFF | TGTGCCAGCTCATCAAGCGGGTTGGCGCACAATGAGCAGTTCTTC
. | TRBJ2-3 | TRBV18 | . | CASSRGGADTQYF | TGTGCCAGCTCGCGGGGCGGCGCAGATACGCAGTATTTT
. | TRBJ1-4 | TRBV19 | once | CATKREGPTNEKLFF | TGTGCCACCAAAAGAGAGGGTCCCACTAATGAAAAACTGTTTTTT
. | TRBJ1-4 | TRBV27 | . | CASRPTGIEKLFF | TGTGCCAGCAGGCCAACAGGGATTGAAAAACTGTTTTTT
TRBD2 | TRBJ2-7 | TRBV29-1 | . | CSVDIGLAEPYEQYF | TGCAGCGTTGATATAGGACTAGCGGAGCCCTACGAGCAGTACTTC
. | TRBJ1-1 | TRBV30 | . | CAWSARHEAFF | TGTGCCTGGAGTGCGAGACATGAAGCTTTCTTT